This is a list of T cell receptor beta chains from one sample in a study of vaccination effects on CD4 cells after COVID-19. These receptors have no known antigen. Libraries were prepared by immunoSEQ multiplex PCR; TCRdb keeps only in-frame clonotypes and omits some of them. The table includes tens of thousands of clones, 60% to 85% detected once. The specimen was CD4+ T cells from PBMCs cultured with SARS-CoV-2 spike peptides, collected before COVID-19 vaccination. These receptors all come from a human donor who received a COVID-19 vaccine. CDR3s include the opening cysteine and the closing phenylalanine or tryptophan. A D gene is named only where the DNA matches it firmly. Rows may omit the clone size; those that give it use once, few, many or a size class.

d_call: TRBD1
cdr3_length: 15
v_call: TRBV2
j_call: TRBJ2-2
clone_size: few
cdr3_aa: CASSVNRGNTGELFF
cdr3_nt: TGTGCCAGCAGTGTCAACAGGGGAAACACCGGGGAGCTGTTTTTT

d_call: -
cdr3_length: 16
v_call: TRBV2
j_call: TRBJ2-1
clone_size: -
cdr3_aa: CASSEVQIRGYNEQFF
cdr3_nt: TGTGCCAGCAGTGAAGTTCAGATCCGGGGGTACAATGAGCAGTTCTTC

d_call: TRBD1
cdr3_length: 14
v_call: TRBV2
j_call: TRBJ2-5
clone_size: -
cdr3_aa: CASNRDRGVETQYF
cdr3_nt: TGTGCCAGCAATCGGGACAGGGGTGTGGAGACCCAGTACTTC

d_call: -
cdr3_length: 10
v_call: TRBV20-1
j_call: TRBJ1-2
clone_size: few
cdr3_aa: CSASAFGYTF
cdr3_nt: TGCAGTGCTAGCGCCTTTGGCTACACCTTC

d_call: TRBD2
cdr3_length: 15
v_call: TRBV7-3
j_call: TRBJ2-3
clone_size: -
cdr3_aa: CASGPSGGAVDTQYF
cdr3_nt: TGTGCCAGCGGTCCTAGCGGGGGGGCTGTAGATACGCAGTATTTT

d_call: -
cdr3_length: 15
v_call: TRBV27
j_call: TRBJ1-6
clone_size: few
cdr3_aa: CASSLERFFNSPLHF
cdr3_nt: TGTGCCAGCAGTTTAGAACGGTTTTTCAATTCACCCCTCCACTTT

d_call: TRBD1
cdr3_length: 16
v_call: TRBV19
j_call: TRBJ1-4
clone_size: -
cdr3_aa: CASSTQYRGANEKLFF
cdr3_nt: TGTGCCAGTAGTACCCAATACAGGGGCGCTAATGAAAAACTGTTTTTT

d_call: TRBD1
cdr3_length: 17
v_call: TRBV27
j_call: TRBJ1-4
clone_size: -
cdr3_aa: CASSPGTGGVRLEKLFF
cdr3_nt: TGTGCCAGCAGTCCCGGGACAGGGGGCGTTCGGTTGGAAAAACTGTTTTTT

d_call: TRBD2
cdr3_length: 16
v_call: TRBV7-8
j_call: TRBJ2-5
clone_size: -
cdr3_aa: CASSLSATGGEETQYF
cdr3_nt: TGTGCCAGCAGCTTGTCTGCTACCGGGGGGGAGGAGACCCAGTACTTC

d_call: TRBD1
cdr3_length: 15
v_call: TRBV18
j_call: TRBJ2-1
clone_size: -
cdr3_aa: CASSPGQGIYNEQFF
cdr3_nt: TGTGCCAGCTCACCCGGACAGGGGATATACAATGAGCAGTTCTTC

d_call: TRBD1
cdr3_length: 14
v_call: TRBV9
j_call: TRBJ1-4
clone_size: -
cdr3_aa: CASSAGTGGEKLFF
cdr3_nt: TGTGCCAGCAGCGCTGGGACAGGGGGTGAAAAACTGTTTTTT

d_call: -
cdr3_length: 15
v_call: TRBV5-6
j_call: TRBJ1-1
clone_size: -
cdr3_aa: CASSLFGGPNTEAFF
cdr3_nt: TGTGCCAGCAGCTTGTTCGGGGGGCCGAACACTGAAGCTTTCTTT

d_call: TRBD2
cdr3_length: 19
v_call: TRBV7-2
j_call: TRBJ2-3
clone_size: -
cdr3_aa: CASSWSAPILAPSTDTQYF
cdr3_nt: TGTGCCAGCAGCTGGAGTGCCCCCATACTAGCGCCTAGCACAGATACGCAGTATTTT

d_call: -
cdr3_length: 13
v_call: TRBV6-5
j_call: TRBJ2-3
clone_size: -
cdr3_aa: CASSYSRADTQYF
cdr3_nt: TGTGCCAGCAGTTACTCCCGAGCAGATACGCAGTATTTT

d_call: TRBD2
cdr3_length: 15
v_call: TRBV11-2
j_call: TRBJ2-1
clone_size: -
cdr3_aa: CASSFLAGGQTEQFF
cdr3_nt: TGTGCCAGCAGCTTTTTAGCGGGGGGGCAGACTGAGCAGTTCTTC

d_call: TRBD1
cdr3_length: 16
v_call: TRBV9
j_call: TRBJ1-6
clone_size: -
cdr3_aa: CASSVGGTGSTSPLHF
cdr3_nt: TGTGCCAGCAGCGTAGGAGGGACAGGGTCTACTTCACCCCTCCACTTT

d_call: -
cdr3_length: 11
v_call: TRBV12-3/TRBV12-4
j_call: TRBJ2-5
clone_size: -
cdr3_aa: CASSLRGTQYF
cdr3_nt: TGTGCCAGCAGTTTAAGGGGGACCCAGTACTTC

d_call: TRBD2
cdr3_length: 15
v_call: TRBV16
j_call: TRBJ2-3
clone_size: -
cdr3_aa: CASSQRRGGTDTQYF
cdr3_nt: TGTGCCAGCAGCCAAAGGCGGGGGGGCACAGATACGCAGTATTTT

d_call: TRBD1
cdr3_length: 15
v_call: TRBV5-1
j_call: TRBJ1-2
clone_size: -
cdr3_aa: CASSWGDRDGDGYTF
cdr3_nt: TGCGCCAGCAGCTGGGGGGACAGGGATGGGGATGGCTACACCTTC

d_call: TRBD2
cdr3_length: 15
v_call: TRBV18
j_call: TRBJ2-3
clone_size: -
cdr3_aa: CASSQTSGGGDTQYF
cdr3_nt: TGTGCCAGCTCACAGACTAGCGGGGGAGGAGATACGCAGTATTTT

d_call: -
cdr3_length: 15
v_call: TRBV11-3
j_call: TRBJ2-5
clone_size: -
cdr3_aa: CASSLDYDEQETQYF
cdr3_nt: TGTGCCAGCAGCTTAGACTACGACGAACAAGAGACCCAGTACTTC

d_call: -
cdr3_length: 13
v_call: TRBV6-5
j_call: TRBJ1-2
clone_size: -
cdr3_aa: CASRPRGNYGYTF
cdr3_nt: TGTGCCAGCAGGCCCCGGGGGAACTATGGCTACACCTTC

d_call: -
cdr3_length: 14
v_call: TRBV18
j_call: TRBJ2-5
clone_size: -
cdr3_aa: CASSPRGGLETQYF
cdr3_nt: TGTGCCAGCTCACCACGGGGGGGCTTGGAGACCCAGTACTTC

d_call: TRBD1
cdr3_length: 15
v_call: TRBV18
j_call: TRBJ2-5
clone_size: -
cdr3_aa: CASSPPGQGKKTQYF
cdr3_nt: TGTGCCAGCTCACCACCGGGACAGGGTAAAAAGACCCAGTACTTC

d_call: TRBD2
cdr3_length: 17
v_call: TRBV28
j_call: TRBJ2-3
clone_size: -
cdr3_aa: CASSPPAGTSGTDTQYF
cdr3_nt: TGTGCCAGCAGTCCCCCTGCGGGGACTAGTGGCACCGATACGCAGTATTTT

d_call: TRBD1
cdr3_length: 17
v_call: TRBV5-8
j_call: TRBJ2-5
clone_size: -
cdr3_aa: CASPSVGTAPTKETQYF
cdr3_nt: TGTGCCAGCCCCTCGGTGGGGACAGCGCCAACCAAAGAGACCCAGTACTTC

d_call: TRBD2
cdr3_length: 18
v_call: TRBV4-2
j_call: TRBJ2-3
clone_size: -
cdr3_aa: CASSLGSVSGGATDTQYF
cdr3_nt: TGTGCCAGCAGCCTCGGGAGTGTGAGCGGGGGGGCCACAGATACGCAGTATTTT

d_call: -
cdr3_length: 15
v_call: TRBV10-1
j_call: TRBJ1-6
clone_size: few
cdr3_aa: CASSEYAGGDSPLHF
cdr3_nt: TGCGCCAGCAGTGAGTATGCTGGCGGGGACTCACCCCTCCACTTT

d_call: -
cdr3_length: 13
v_call: TRBV11-2
j_call: TRBJ2-2
clone_size: -
cdr3_aa: CASSFTWTGELFF
cdr3_nt: TGTGCCAGCAGCTTCACTTGGACAGGGGAGCTGTTTTTT

d_call: -
cdr3_length: 15
v_call: TRBV4-3
j_call: TRBJ2-3
clone_size: -
cdr3_aa: CASSQEIRSYGTQYF
cdr3_nt: TGCGCCAGCAGCCAAGAAATACGGTCCTACGGGACGCAGTATTTT

d_call: -
cdr3_length: 11
v_call: TRBV20-1
j_call: TRBJ1-2
clone_size: few
cdr3_aa: CSASGSYGYTF
cdr3_nt: TGCAGTGCTAGCGGCAGTTATGGCTACACCTTC